A single sample gave rise to the 14 T cell receptor beta chains below, sequenced in a study of CD8+ T cells in alopecia areata. In each case, RNA was isolated and then reverse transcribed into cDNA as the sequencing template. Repertoires were generated with immunoSEQ multiplex PCR, while TCRdb's copy carries only in-frame clones and drops some. In the table there are 100,000 to 150,000 clones, about 47% of which are singletons. The sample consisted of CD8+ T cells sorted from blood, taken at week 0. The receptors here all came from a human donor with alopecia areata.

The chain combines TRBV29-1 with TRBJ2-2; no clear D. The ends were cut back, 2 bases at V and 5 bases at J, with 18 bases in the middle. The CDR3 contains 16 residues. CDR1 and CDR2 (germline): SQVTM, ANQGSEA. The CDR3 sequence: CSVELRQRGVTGELFF. As DNA, the CDR3 is TGCAGCGTTGAATTGAGGCAGCGAGGAGTTACCGGGGAGCTGTTTTTT.

CDR3 loop: CASTQGSGQETQYF. CDR3 bases: TGTGCCAGCACCCAAGGATCGGGCCAAGAGACCCAGTACTTC. The chain carries TRBV5-6 and TRBJ2-5; D gene uncertain. The germline V gene has CDR1 SGHDT and CDR2 YYEEEE. Trimming took off 6 bases at V and 1 base at J, with 13 bases between the two ends. The CDR3 runs to 14 residues.

This chain uses TRBV13 with TRBJ2-3, with D unresolved. The germline gives CDR1 PRHDT, CDR2 FYEKMQ (reference sequence). The CDR3 has 13 amino acids. V was trimmed by 4 bases and J by 6 bases, leaving 11 bases between them. CDR3 nucleotide sequence: TGTGCCAGCAGCTATCCTTTGTCGGATACGCAGTATTTT. Protein: CASSYPLSDTQYF.

This clone occurred once. This sequence joins TRBV30 and TRBJ2-5; 8 bases are a match to TRBD2. The CDR3 totals 16 residues. J was trimmed by 1 base and V by 0 bases; bases with no gene match: 7. CDR1 GTSNPN and CDR2 SVGIG come from the germline V gene (reference sequence). The CDR3 bases are TGTGCCTGGAGTGTAAACGGCGGGGGGCTCCAAGAGACCCAGTACTTC. It codes for CAWSVNGGGLQETQYF.

The chain carries TRBV30 and TRBJ1-1, with D possibly matching TRBD1 (5 bases). The CDR3 is 12 amino acids. From germline, CDR1 is GTSNPN and CDR2 SVGIG (reference sequence). Deletions cut 1 base from V and 7 bases from J, with 10 bases between. The CDR3 spells CAWSEQDYEAFF. CDR3 DNA: TGTGCCTGGAGTGAACAGGACTATGAAGCTTTCTTT.

The genes are TRBV30 and TRBJ2-7; D is unresolved. Germline V lookup: CDR1 GTSNPN, CDR2 SVGIG (reference sequence). The CDR3 runs 11 residues. Deletions cut 2 bases from V and 6 bases from J, with 8 bases between. The CDR3 is CAWSLGIEQYF. The CDR3 DNA sequence: TGTGCCTGGAGTCTGGGTATCGAGCAGTACTTC. Drawing the rest from reference TRBV30 and TRBJ2-7, the complete variable domain is SQTIHQWPATLVQPVGSPLSLECTVEGTSNPNLYWYRQAAGRGLQLLFYSVGIGQISSEVPQNLSASRPQDRQFILSSKKLLLSDSGFYLCAWSLGIEQYFGPGTRLTVT.

The chain links TRBV7-9 to TRBJ2-5; 9 nucleotides line up with TRBD1. CDR1 SEHNR and CDR2 FQNEAQ come from the germline V gene (reference sequence). This CDR3 region has 15 residues. After removal of 5 bases from V and 5 bases from J, the junction contained 9 bases not matched to a gene. CDR3 amino acids: CASSLLTGGMETQYF. CDR3 coding DNA: TGTGCCAGCAGCCTGTTGACAGGGGGTATGGAGACCCAGTACTTC.

This clone has more than one count but fewer than ten. CDR3 residues: CASSQDTGVPDTQYF. CDR3 DNA: TGTGCCAGCAGCCAAGATACAGGCGTCCCGGATACGCAGTATTTT. The chain carries TRBV4-2 and TRBJ2-3; a possible D gene is TRBD1 (5 bases). The ends were cut back, 0 bases at V and 6 bases at J, with 13 bases in the middle. CDR3 length equals 15 residues. Germline values: CDR1 LGHNA, CDR2 YNFKEQ.

V usage is TRBV29-1 and J usage is TRBJ1-1; maybe TRBD1 (5 bases). This CDR3 region has 13 residues. Trimming cost V 1 base and J 6 bases, with 12 bases left between them. In germline, CDR1 is SQVTM, CDR2 ANQGSEA. This CDR3 reads CSVEGGGEAEAFF. The CDR3 DNA sequence: TGCAGCGTTGAAGGGGGGGGAGAAGCTGAAGCTTTCTTT.

This clone turned up a few times. This chain joins TRBV5-6 and TRBJ2-1; unclear D gene. Trimming removed 4 bases from V and 0 bases from J, with 11 bases in between. Germline V CDR1 and CDR2: SGHDT, YYEEEE. This CDR3 is 15 amino acids long. The CDR3 loop reads CASSRRVSSYNEQFF. As DNA, the CDR3 is TGTGCCAGCAGCCGCCGGGTTAGCTCCTACAATGAGCAGTTCTTC.

CDR3 bases: TGTGCCAGCAGCTTAGTCCAGGTCAGAGAGACCCAGTACTTC. As protein: CASSLVQVRETQYF. The rearrangement links TRBV7-9 to TRBJ2-5; D is ambiguous. From germline, CDR1 is SEHNR and CDR2 FQNEAQ (reference sequence). This CDR3 is 14 amino acids long. The germline V and J ends were trimmed by 1 base and 4 bases, with 10 bases remaining between them. The variable domain in full, with the rest retrieved from reference TRBV7-9 and TRBJ2-5, is DTGVSQNPRHKITKRGQNVTFRCDPISEHNRLYWYRQTLGQGPEFLTYFQNEAQLEKSRLLSDRFSAERPKGSFSTLEIQRTEQGDSAMYLCASSLVQVRETQYFGPGTRLLVL.

The CDR3 is CATKYRGSETQYF. The CDR3 DNA follows: TGTGCCACCAAATACAGGGGTTCAGAGACCCAGTACTTC. This rearrangement joins TRBV6-5 to TRBJ2-5; TRBD1 agrees at 7 bases. CDR1 and CDR2 (germline): MNHEY, SVGAGI. The CDR3 consists of 13 residues. V lost 10 bases and J lost 4; bases outside the gene matches: 9.

This clone was seen a few times. The chain uses TRBV19 and TRBJ1-1; 8 bases map to TRBD1. Trimming removed 8 bases from V and 8 bases from J; junction bases left unmatched: 10. The CDR3 runs 13 residues. Germline lookup yields CDR1 LNHDA and CDR2 SQIVND (reference sequence). The CDR3 DNA is TGTGCCAGTGGGGACGGACAGGGCGCCGAAGCTTTCTTT. This codes for CASGDGQGAEAFF.

The rearrangement uses TRBV6-5 and TRBJ1-1; D not resolved. CDR3 length: 14 residues. The V end lost 0 bases, the J end lost 1 base, and 6 bases lay between the germline ends. Germline lookup yields CDR1 MNHEY and CDR2 SVGAGI. The CDR3 nucleotides are TGTGCCAGCAGTTACTCGACACGGAACACTGAAGCTTTCTTT. Its translation: CASSYSTRNTEAFF.